This TCR beta chain was sequenced during a study of T cell repertoires in cytomegalovirus infection. Points from the study as a whole: Summed frequency of public TCR beta families distinguished CMV carriers with the relevant HLA.

As for this clonotype: Its matching antigen is unknown.

A single record per CDR3 protein comes from TCRdb applying MiXCR to the reads. The sample has roughly 150,000 distinct CDR3 sequences; approximately 30% are singletons. The V end lost 1 base, the J end lost 2 bases, and 12 bases lay between the germline ends. The germline V gene has CDR1 MGHRA and CDR2 YSYEKL. This CDR3 spans 15 amino acids. This chain connects TRBV4-1 to TRBJ2-7, with a tentative D call TRBD2 (6 bases). The receptor was isolated from a human donor in good health (CMV status not recorded). Some clones in this sample may be carry-over from other donors' samples. The sequenced sample was CD8+ T cells from cultured PBMCs, obtained from culture after CMV antigen stimulation. CDR3 nucleotide sequence: TGCGCCAGCAGCCAAGCCCGGGACTGGACCTACGAGCAGTACTTC. Its translation is CASSQARDWTYEQYF.